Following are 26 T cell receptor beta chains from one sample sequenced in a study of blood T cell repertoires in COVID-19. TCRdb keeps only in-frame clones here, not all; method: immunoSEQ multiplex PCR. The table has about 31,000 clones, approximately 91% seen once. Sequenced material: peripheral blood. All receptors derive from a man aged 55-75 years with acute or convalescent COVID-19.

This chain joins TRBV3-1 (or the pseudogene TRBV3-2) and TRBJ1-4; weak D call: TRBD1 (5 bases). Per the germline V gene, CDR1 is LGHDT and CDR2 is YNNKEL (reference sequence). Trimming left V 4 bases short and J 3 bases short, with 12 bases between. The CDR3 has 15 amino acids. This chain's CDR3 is CASSLLRQPNEKLFF. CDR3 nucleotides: TGTGCCAGCAGCCTCCTTAGACAGCCTAATGAAAAACTGTTTTTT.

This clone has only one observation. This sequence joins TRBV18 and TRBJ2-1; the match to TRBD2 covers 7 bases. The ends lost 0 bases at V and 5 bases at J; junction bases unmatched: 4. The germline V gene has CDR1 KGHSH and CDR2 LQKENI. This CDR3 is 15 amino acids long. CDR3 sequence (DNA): TGTGCCAGCTCACCACCGTGGGAGGGTAACAATGAGCAGTTCTTC. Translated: CASSPPWEGNNEQFF. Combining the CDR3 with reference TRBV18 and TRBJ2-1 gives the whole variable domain NAGVMQNPRHLVRRRGQEARLRCSPMKGHSHVYWYRQLPEEGLKFMVYLQKENIIDESGMPKERFSAEFPKEGPSILRIQQVVRGDSAAYFCASSPPWEGNNEQFFGPGTRLTVL.

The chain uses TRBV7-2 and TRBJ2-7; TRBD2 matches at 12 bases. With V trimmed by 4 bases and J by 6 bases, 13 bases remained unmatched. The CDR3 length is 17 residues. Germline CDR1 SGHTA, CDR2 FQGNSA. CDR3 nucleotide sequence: TGTGCCAGCAGCTCAGCAGTTGGTCTAGCGGGAGGGCTCGAGCAGTACGTC. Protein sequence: CASSSAVGLAGGLEQYV.

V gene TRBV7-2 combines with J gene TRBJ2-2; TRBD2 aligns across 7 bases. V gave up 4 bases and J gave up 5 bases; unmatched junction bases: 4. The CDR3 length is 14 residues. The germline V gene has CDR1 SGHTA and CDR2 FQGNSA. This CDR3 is CASSYRGGTGELFF. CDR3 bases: TGTGCCAGCAGCTACCGCGGGGGTACCGGGGAGCTGTTTTTT.

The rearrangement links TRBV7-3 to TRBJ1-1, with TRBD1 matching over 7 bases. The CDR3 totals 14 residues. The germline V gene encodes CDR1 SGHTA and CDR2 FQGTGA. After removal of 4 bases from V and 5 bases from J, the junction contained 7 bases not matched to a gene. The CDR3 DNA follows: TGTGCCAGCAGCTCCCAGGGGGATATGACTGAAGCTTTCTTT. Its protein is CASSSQGDMTEAFF.

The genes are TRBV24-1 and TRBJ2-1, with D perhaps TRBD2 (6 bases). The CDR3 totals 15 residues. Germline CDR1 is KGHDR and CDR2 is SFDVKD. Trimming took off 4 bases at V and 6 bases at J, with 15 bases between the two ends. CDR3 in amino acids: CATSDRNRGSNEQFF. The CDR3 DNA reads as TGTGCCACCAGTGACAGAAACCGGGGGTCCAATGAGCAGTTCTTC.

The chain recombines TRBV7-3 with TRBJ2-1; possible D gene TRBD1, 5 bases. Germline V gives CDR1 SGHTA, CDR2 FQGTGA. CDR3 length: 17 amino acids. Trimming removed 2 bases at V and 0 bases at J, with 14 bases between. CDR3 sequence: CASSLSHTGSSYNEQFF. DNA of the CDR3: TGTGCCAGCAGCTTATCACACACAGGTAGCTCCTACAATGAGCAGTTCTTC. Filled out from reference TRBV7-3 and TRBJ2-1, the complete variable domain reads GAGVSQTPSNKVTEKGKYVELRCDPISGHTALYWYRQSLGQGPEFLIYFQGTGAADDSGLPNDRFFAVRPEGSVSTLKIQRTERGDSAVYLCASSLSHTGSSYNEQFFGPGTRLTVL.

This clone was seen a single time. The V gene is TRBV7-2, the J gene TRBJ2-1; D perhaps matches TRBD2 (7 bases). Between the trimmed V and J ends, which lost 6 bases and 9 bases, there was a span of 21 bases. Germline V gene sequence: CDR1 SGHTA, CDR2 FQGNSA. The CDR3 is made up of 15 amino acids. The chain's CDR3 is CASSQNGGGGIEQFF. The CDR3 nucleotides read TGTGCCAGCAGTCAGAACGGCGGGGGCGGAATTGAGCAGTTCTTC.

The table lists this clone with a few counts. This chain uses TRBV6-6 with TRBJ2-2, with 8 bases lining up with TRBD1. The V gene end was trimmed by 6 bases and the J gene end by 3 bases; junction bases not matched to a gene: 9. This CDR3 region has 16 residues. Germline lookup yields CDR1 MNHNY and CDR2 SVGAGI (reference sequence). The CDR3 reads CASRSQGALDTGELFF. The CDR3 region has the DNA TGTGCCAGCAGGAGCCAGGGGGCGTTGGACACCGGGGAGCTGTTTTTT.

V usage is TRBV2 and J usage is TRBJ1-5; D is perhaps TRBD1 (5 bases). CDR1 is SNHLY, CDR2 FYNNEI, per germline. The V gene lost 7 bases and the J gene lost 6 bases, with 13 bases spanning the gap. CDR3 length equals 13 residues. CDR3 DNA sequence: TGTGCCAGCATGGGCGGGGGAGCTCAGCCCCAGCATTTT. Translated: CASMGGGAQPQHF.

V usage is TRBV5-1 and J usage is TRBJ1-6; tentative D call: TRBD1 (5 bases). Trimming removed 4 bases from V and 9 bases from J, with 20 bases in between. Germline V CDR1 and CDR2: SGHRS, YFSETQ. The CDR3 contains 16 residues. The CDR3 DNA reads TGCGCCAGCAGCCTTTCCCCCCAGGGTTTAGGTTCACCCCTCCACTTT. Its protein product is CASSLSPQGLGSPLHF.

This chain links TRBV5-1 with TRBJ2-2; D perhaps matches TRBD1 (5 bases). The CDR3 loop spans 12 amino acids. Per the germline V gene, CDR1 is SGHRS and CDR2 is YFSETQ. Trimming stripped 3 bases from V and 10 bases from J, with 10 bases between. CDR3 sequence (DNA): TGCGCCAGCAGCTGGATACAGGAGGAGCTGTTTTTT. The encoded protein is CASSWIQEELFF.

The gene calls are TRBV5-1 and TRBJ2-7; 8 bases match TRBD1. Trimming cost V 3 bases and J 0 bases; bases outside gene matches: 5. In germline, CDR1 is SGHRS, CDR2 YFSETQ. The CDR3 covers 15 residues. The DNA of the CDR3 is TGCGCCAGCAGCTCACAGGGGGGAAGCTCCTACGAGCAGTACTTC. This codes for CASSSQGGSSYEQYF.

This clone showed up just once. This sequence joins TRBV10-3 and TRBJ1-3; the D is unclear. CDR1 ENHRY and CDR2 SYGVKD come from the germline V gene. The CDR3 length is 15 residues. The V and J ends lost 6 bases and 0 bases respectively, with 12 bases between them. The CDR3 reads CAISPGTTSGNTIYF. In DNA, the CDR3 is TGTGCCATCAGCCCAGGTACGACCTCTGGAAACACCATATATTTT.

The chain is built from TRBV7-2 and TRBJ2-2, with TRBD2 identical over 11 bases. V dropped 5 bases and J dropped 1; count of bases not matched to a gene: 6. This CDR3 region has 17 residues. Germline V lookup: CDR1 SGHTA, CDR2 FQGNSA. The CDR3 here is CASSPRLAGMNTGELFF. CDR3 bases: TGTGCCAGCAGCCCGAGACTAGCGGGAATGAACACCGGGGAGCTGTTTTTT. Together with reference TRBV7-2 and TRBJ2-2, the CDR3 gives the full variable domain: GAGVSQSPSNKVTEKGKDVELRCDPISGHTALYWYRQSLGQGLEFLIYFQGNSAPDKSGLPSDRFSAERTGGSVSTLTIQRTQQEDSAVYLCASSPRLAGMNTGELFFGEGSRLTVL.

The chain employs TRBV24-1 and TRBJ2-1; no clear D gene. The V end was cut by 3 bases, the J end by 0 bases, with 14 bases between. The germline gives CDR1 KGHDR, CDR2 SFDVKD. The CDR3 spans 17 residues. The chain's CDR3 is CATSDTVTLSSYNEQFF. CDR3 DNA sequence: TGTGCCACCAGTGATACTGTGACTTTGAGCTCCTACAATGAGCAGTTCTTC.

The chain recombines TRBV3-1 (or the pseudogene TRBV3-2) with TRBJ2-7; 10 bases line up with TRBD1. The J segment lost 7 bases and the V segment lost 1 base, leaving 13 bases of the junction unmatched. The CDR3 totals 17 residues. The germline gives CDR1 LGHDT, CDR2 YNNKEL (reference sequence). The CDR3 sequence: CASSQGSPTGGFREQYF. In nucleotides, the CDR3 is TGTGCCAGCAGCCAAGGATCCCCGACAGGGGGCTTCAGGGAGCAGTACTTC.

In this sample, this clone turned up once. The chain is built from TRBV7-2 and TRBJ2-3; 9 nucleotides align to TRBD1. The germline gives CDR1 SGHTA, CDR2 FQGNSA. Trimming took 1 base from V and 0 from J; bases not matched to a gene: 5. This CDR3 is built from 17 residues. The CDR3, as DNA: TGTGCCAGCAGCTTAGGGACAGGGGCACCTAGCACAGATACGCAGTATTTT. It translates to CASSLGTGAPSTDTQYF.

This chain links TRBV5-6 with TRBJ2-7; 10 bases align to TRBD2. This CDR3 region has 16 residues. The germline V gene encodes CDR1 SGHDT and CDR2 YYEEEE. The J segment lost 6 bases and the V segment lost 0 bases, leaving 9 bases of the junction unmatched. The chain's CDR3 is CASSLGALAGEGEQYV. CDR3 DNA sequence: TGTGCCAGCAGCTTGGGCGCCCTAGCGGGAGAAGGCGAGCAGTACGTC.

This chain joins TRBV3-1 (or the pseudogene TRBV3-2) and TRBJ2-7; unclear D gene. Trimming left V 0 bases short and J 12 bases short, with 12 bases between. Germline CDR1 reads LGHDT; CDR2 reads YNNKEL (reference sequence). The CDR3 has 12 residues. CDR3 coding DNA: TGTGCCAGCAGCCAAGAAGCGACCAACCTGTACGTC. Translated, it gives CASSQEATNLYV.

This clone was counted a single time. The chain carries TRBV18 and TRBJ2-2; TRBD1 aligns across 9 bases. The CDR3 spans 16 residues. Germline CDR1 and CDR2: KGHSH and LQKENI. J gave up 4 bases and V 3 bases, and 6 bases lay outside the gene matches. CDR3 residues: CASSPVGQGGTGELFF. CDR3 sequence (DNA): TGTGCCAGCTCACCCGTGGGACAGGGAGGCACCGGGGAGCTGTTTTTT.

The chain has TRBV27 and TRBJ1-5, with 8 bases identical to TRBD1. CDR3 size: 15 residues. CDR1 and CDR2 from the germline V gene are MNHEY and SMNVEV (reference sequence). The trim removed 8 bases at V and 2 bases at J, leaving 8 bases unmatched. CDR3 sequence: CASRHGQGGNQPQHF. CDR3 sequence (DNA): TGTGCCAGCCGACACGGACAGGGAGGCAATCAGCCCCAGCATTTT.

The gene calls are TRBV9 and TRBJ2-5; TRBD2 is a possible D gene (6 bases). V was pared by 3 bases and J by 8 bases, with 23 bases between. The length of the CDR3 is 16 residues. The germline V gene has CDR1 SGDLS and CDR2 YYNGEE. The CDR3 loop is CASSDARDPPRDTQYF. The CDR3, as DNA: TGTGCCAGCAGCGATGCGCGGGACCCCCCTCGTGACACCCAGTACTTC.

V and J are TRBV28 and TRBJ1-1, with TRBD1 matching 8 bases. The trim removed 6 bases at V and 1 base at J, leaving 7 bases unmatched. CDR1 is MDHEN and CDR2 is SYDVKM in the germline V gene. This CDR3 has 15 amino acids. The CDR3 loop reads CASSPDRETNTEAFF. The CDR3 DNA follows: TGTGCCAGCAGCCCGGACAGGGAGACGAACACTGAAGCTTTCTTT.

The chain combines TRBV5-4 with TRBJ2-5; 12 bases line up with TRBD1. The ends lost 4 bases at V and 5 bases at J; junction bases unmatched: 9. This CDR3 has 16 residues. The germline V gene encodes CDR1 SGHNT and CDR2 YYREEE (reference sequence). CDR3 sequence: CASSGQGTGGRETQYF. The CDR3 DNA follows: TGTGCCAGCAGCGGGCAAGGGACAGGGGGCAGGGAGACCCAGTACTTC.

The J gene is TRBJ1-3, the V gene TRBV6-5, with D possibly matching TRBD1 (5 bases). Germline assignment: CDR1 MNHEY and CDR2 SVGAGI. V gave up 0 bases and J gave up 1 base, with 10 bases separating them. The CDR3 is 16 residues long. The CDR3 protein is CASSYSTGTSGNTIYF. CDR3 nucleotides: TGTGCCAGCAGTTACTCCACAGGAACTTCTGGAAACACCATATATTTT.